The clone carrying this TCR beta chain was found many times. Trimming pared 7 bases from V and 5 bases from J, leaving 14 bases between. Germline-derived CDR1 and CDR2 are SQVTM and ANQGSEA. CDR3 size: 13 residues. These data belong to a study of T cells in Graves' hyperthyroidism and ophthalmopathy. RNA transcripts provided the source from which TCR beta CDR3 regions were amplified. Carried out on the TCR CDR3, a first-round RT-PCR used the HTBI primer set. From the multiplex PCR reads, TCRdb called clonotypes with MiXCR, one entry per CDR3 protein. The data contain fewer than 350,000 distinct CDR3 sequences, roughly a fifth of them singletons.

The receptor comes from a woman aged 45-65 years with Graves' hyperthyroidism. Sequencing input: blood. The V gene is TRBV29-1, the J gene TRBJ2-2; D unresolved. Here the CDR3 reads CSAGPLGTGELFF. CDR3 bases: TGCAGCGCTGGGCCTCTTGGGACCGGGGAGCTGTTTTTT.